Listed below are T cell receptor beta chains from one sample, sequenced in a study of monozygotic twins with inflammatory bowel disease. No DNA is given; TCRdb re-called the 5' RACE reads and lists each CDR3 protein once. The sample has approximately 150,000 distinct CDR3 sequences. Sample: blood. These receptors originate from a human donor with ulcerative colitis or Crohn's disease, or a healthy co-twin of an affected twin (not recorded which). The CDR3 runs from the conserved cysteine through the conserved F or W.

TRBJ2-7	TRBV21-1	CASSNRTSGSEGFSYEQYF
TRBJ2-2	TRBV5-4	CASSLVMGDTGELFF
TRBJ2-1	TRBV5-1	CASSLGGQGYNEQFF
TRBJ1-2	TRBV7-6	CASSLFGGDGYTF
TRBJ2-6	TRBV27	CASSRIETGDSGANVLTF
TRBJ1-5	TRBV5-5	CASRGGGGQPQHF
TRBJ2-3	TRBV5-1	CASSLAGRGGSIGTDTQYF
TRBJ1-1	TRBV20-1	CSASSVAAEAFF
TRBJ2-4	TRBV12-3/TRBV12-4	CASSEKGQAKNIQYF
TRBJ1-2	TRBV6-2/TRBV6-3	CASSSTGAAIPNYGYTF
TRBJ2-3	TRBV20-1	CSIPGPDTDTQYF
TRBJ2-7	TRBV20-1	CSAPSTAGGPYEQYF
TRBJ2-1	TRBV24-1	CATSESVYNEQFF
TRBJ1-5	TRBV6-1	CASRWGVQPQHF
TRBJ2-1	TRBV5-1	CASSLEGTTPKQFF